Below are 4 T cell receptor beta chains sequenced from a single sample in a study of blood T cell repertoires in COVID-19. The data were produced by immunoSEQ multiplex PCR, yet TCRdb's version contains in-frame clones alone and is incomplete. The table records some 150,000 clones, around 81% of them present only once. The material sequenced was peripheral blood. The source is a woman aged 40 to 50 with active or convalescent COVID-19.

The V gene is TRBV9, the J gene TRBJ2-2; 7 nucleotides agree with TRBD1. Germline V gene sequence: CDR1 SGDLS, CDR2 YYNGEE. Trimming cost V 4 bases and J 5 bases; bases outside gene matches: 8. The CDR3 is 15 amino acids. The CDR3 DNA follows: TGTGCCAGCAGCCCACGGACAGGTCGAACCGGGGAGCTGTTTTTT. Its translation is CASSPRTGRTGELFF.

This clone was observed a handful of times. This chain links TRBV2 with TRBJ1-5; 8 bases are a match to TRBD1. The length of the CDR3 is 16 residues. The germline gives CDR1 SNHLY, CDR2 FYNNEI. Trimming took 2 bases from V and 5 from J; bases not matched to a gene: 8. CDR3 nucleotide sequence: TGTGCCAGCAGTGAACTGGACAGGGATGGGTATCAGCCCCAGCATTTT. Amino acid sequence: CASSELDRDGYQPQHF. The complete variable domain, with remaining parts taken from reference TRBV2 and TRBJ1-5, reads EPEVTQTPSHQVTQMGQEVILRCVPISNHLYFYWYRQILGQKVEFLVSFYNNEISEKSEIFDDQFSVERPDGSNFTLKIRSTKLEDSAMYFCASSELDRDGYQPQHFGDGTRLSIL.

The chain uses TRBV7-2 and TRBJ1-1; 8 nucleotides align to TRBD1. CDR3 length equals 16 residues. V shed 4 bases, J shed 5 bases, and the junction held 12 bases outside the gene matches. Per the germline V gene, CDR1 is SGHTA and CDR2 is FQGNSA. The CDR3 DNA is TGTGCCAGCAGCTATGACAGGGGCTCCGCGAGGACTGAAGCTTTCTTT. The encoded protein is CASSYDRGSARTEAFF.

The chain has TRBV4-1 and TRBJ2-3; 15 bases agree with TRBD2. Losses at the gene ends were 1 base for V and 1 base for J; bases not matched to a gene: 3. Germline CDR1 reads MGHRA; CDR2 reads YSYEKL. CDR3 length equals 18 residues. CDR3 in amino acids: CASSQAWTSGGGTDTQYF. The CDR3 DNA reads as TGCGCCAGCAGCCAAGCTTGGACTAGCGGGGGGGGCACAGATACGCAGTATTTT.